Listed below are T cell receptor beta chains from one sample, sequenced in a study of CD8 T cells in Susac syndrome. TCRdb reanalysed the immunoSEQ multiplex PCR reads using MiXCR and keeps one entry per CDR3 protein. The sample has 110,000 to 150,000 distinct CDR3 sequences, around 95% seen once; the top ten hold about 0.08%. The sample consisted of CD4+ T cells from PBMCs. The receptors shown here come from a human donor with Susac syndrome. CDR3s include the opening cysteine and the closing phenylalanine or tryptophan. The D gene is left open where the match is weak. Some rows have no size entry. The others give once, few or many, or a class for an expanded clone.

14	.	.	TRBV20-1	TRBJ1-4	CSAAGAATNEKLFF	TGCAGTGCTGCGGGGGCGGCAACTAATGAAAAACTGTTTTTT
15	.	.	TRBV2	TRBJ2-7	CASSESLRGRGEQYF	TGTGCCAGCAGTGAATCTCTAAGGGGACGGGGCGAGCAGTACTTC
19	TRBD2	.	TRBV28	TRBJ2-2	CASHNLGTSGIPNTGELFF	TGTGCCAGCCATAACTTGGGGACTAGCGGGATTCCTAACACCGGGGAGCTGTTTTTT
12	.	.	TRBV29-1	TRBJ1-2	CSGDRLRYGYTF	TGCAGCGGCGACAGGCTACGCTATGGCTACACCTTC
12	.	.	TRBV20-1	TRBJ2-1	CSAPTSLDEQFF	TGCAGTGCCCCTACTAGCTTGGATGAGCAGTTCTTC
11	.	.	TRBV20-1	TRBJ2-5	CSAIWGQAQYF	TGCAGTGCTATCTGGGGGCAGGCCCAGTACTTC
16	.	.	TRBV15	TRBJ1-5	CATSRLPGTANSPQHF	TGTGCCACCAGCAGACTTCCCGGGACGGCGAATTCGCCCCAGCATTTT
17	.	.	TRBV5-1	TRBJ1-3	CASSPQLTRDSGNTIYF	TGCGCCAGCAGCCCTCAATTGACCAGGGACTCTGGAAACACCATATATTTT
15	TRBD2	once	TRBV11-2	TRBJ2-1	CASRPLAGVHNEQFF	TGTGCCAGCAGACCTCTAGCGGGAGTCCACAATGAGCAGTTCTTC
16	TRBD2	.	TRBV7-6	TRBJ2-2	CASSLVGSSGTGELFF	TGTGCCAGCAGCTTAGTTGGCTCTAGCGGAACCGGGGAGCTGTTTTTT
14	.	.	TRBV12-3/TRBV12-4	TRBJ2-1	CASSSGLANNEQFF	TGTGCCAGCAGTTCGGGACTGGCTAACAATGAGCAGTTCTTC
14	.	.	TRBV5-6	TRBJ2-7	CASSLGAGSYEQYF	TGTGCCAGCAGCTTGGGGGCGGGCTCCTACGAGCAGTACTTC
14	.	.	TRBV3-1	TRBJ2-7	CASSKSESGYEQYF	TGTGCCAGCAGCAAGAGCGAATCAGGCTACGAGCAGTACTTC
12	.	.	TRBV12-5	TRBJ2-1	CASGPRGDEQFF	TGTGCTAGTGGTCCGCGGGGCGATGAGCAGTTCTTC
16	.	.	TRBV20-1	TRBJ1-4	CSAPRVAGSTNEKLFF	TGCAGTGCCCCGAGGGTCGCAGGCTCAACTAATGAAAAACTGTTTTTT
12	.	.	TRBV2	TRBJ2-7	CASQGPGYEQYF	TGTGCCAGCCAGGGCCCGGGGTACGAGCAGTACTTC
14	TRBD1	.	TRBV28	TRBJ1-5	CASRGTGVRQPQHF	TGTGCCAGCAGGGGGACAGGGGTTCGTCAGCCCCAGCATTTT
16	.	once	TRBV7-9	TRBJ1-1	CASSLALATRETEAFF	TGTGCCAGCAGCTTAGCGCTCGCGACTCGGGAGACTGAAGCTTTCTTT
14	.	.	TRBV20-1	TRBJ1-1	CSARGSGGDTEAFF	TGCAGTGCTAGAGGCTCGGGGGGGGACACTGAAGCTTTCTTT
14	TRBD1	.	TRBV27	TRBJ2-7	CASSGDRGPREQYF	TGTGCCAGCAGTGGGGACAGGGGGCCGCGCGAGCAGTACTTC
12	TRBD1	once	TRBV5-1	TRBJ1-1	CASSADRAGAFF	TGCGCCAGCAGCGCCGACAGGGCAGGAGCTTTCTTT
15	.	.	TRBV12-3/TRBV12-4	TRBJ2-3	CASSSQGIGTDTQYF	TGTGCCAGCAGCTCACAGGGTATCGGCACAGATACGCAGTATTTT
14	TRBD2	.	TRBV10-3	TRBJ2-7	CAISVGGGTYEQYF	TGTGCCATCAGTGTCGGGGGAGGGACCTACGAGCAGTACTTC
13	TRBD1	.	TRBV29-1	TRBJ1-1	CSVDRQGSTEAFF	TGCAGCGTTGATAGACAGGGATCCACTGAAGCTTTCTTT
15	TRBD1	.	TRBV20-1	TRBJ2-5	CSARQRQGVVKTQYF	TGCAGTGCTAGACAAAGACAGGGTGTTGTCAAGACCCAGTACTTC
13	TRBD1	.	TRBV29-1	TRBJ2-2	CSGYRGDTGELFF	TGCAGCGGGTACAGGGGGGACACCGGGGAGCTGTTTTTT
15	TRBD2	.	TRBV4-1	TRBJ2-1	CASSPVRGRAAEQFF	TGCGCCAGCAGCCCCGTGAGAGGGAGGGCCGCTGAGCAGTTCTTC
12	.	.	TRBV28	TRBJ2-7	CASTLRGGEQYF	TGTGCCAGCACCTTGAGGGGCGGCGAGCAGTACTTC
17	TRBD1	.	TRBV18	TRBJ1-1	CASSPRSQGALNTEAFF	TGTGCCAGCTCACCAAGGTCCCAGGGGGCATTGAACACTGAAGCTTTCTTT
14	.	.	TRBV12-3/TRBV12-4	TRBJ2-3	CASSLWPITDTQYF	TGTGCCAGCAGTTTGTGGCCAATCACAGATACGCAGTATTTT
23	TRBD2	.	TRBV23-1	TRBJ2-1	CASSQRLAGRGPGGDPTRNEQFF	TGCGCCAGCAGTCAAAGGCTAGCGGGTCGAGGGCCGGGTGGAGACCCAACTCGCAATGAGCAGTTCTTC
16	.	.	TRBV20-1	TRBJ2-1	CSANRRATNSYNEQFF	TGCAGTGCCAATAGGCGCGCAACTAACTCCTACAATGAGCAGTTCTTC
17	.	once	TRBV9	TRBJ2-3	CASSSQGLGPATDTQYF	TGTGCCAGCAGCTCTCAGGGTTTAGGGCCTGCCACAGATACGCAGTATTTT
14	TRBD2	.	TRBV5-4	TRBJ2-1	CASSRLAGDHEQFF	TGTGCCAGCAGCCGACTAGCGGGAGATCATGAGCAGTTCTTC
13	.	.	TRBV20-1	TRBJ2-5	CSATYSGVETQYF	TGCAGTGCGACGTATAGCGGTGTGGAGACCCAGTACTTC
13	.	.	TRBV29-1	TRBJ1-1	CSVDGGAGPEAFF	TGCAGCGTTGATGGGGGGGCGGGCCCTGAAGCTTTCTTT
15	TRBD2	.	TRBV20-1	TRBJ2-3	CSAYEYRGDTDTQYF	TGCAGTGCCTACGAATATCGGGGGGACACAGATACGCAGTATTTT
15	TRBD1	.	TRBV4-1	TRBJ2-7	CASRSPGQGDYEQYF	TGCGCCAGCAGGTCTCCGGGACAGGGGGACTACGAGCAGTACTTC
13	.	.	TRBV29-1	TRBJ2-3	CSVAQTSTDTQYF	TGCAGCGTTGCTCAGACTAGCACAGATACGCAGTATTTT
15	.	.	TRBV7-9	TRBJ2-7	CASSLALGGRGEQYF	TGTGCCAGCAGCTTAGCGCTCGGGGGCCGCGGCGAGCAGTACTTC
13	.	.	TRBV2	TRBJ1-3	CASRQGAGNTIYF	TGTGCCAGCAGACAGGGAGCTGGAAACACCATATATTTT
15	.	.	TRBV5-5	TRBJ1-5	CASSLAGAGNQPQHF	TGTGCCAGCAGCTTGGCCGGAGCGGGCAATCAGCCCCAGCATTTT
14	.	.	TRBV7-3	TRBJ2-3	CASSLGASADTQYF	TGTGCCAGCAGCTTAGGGGCTAGCGCCGATACGCAGTATTTT
13	.	.	TRBV7-3	TRBJ2-7	CASSRDFPGQQYF	TGTGCCAGCAGCCGGGACTTCCCTGGGCAGCAGTACTTC
13	.	.	TRBV12-3/TRBV12-4	TRBJ2-7	CASSFRGLYEQYF	TGTGCCAGCAGCTTTAGGGGCCTCTACGAGCAGTACTTC
14	.	.	TRBV20-1	TRBJ2-7	CSAPRDGSSYEQYF	TGCAGTGCTCCTCGGGACGGAAGCTCCTACGAGCAGTACTTC
13	.	.	TRBV4-1	TRBJ2-5	CASSQDYVETQYF	TGCGCCAGCAGCCAAGATTACGTGGAGACCCAGTACTTC